These T cell receptor beta chains were read from a single sample in a study of T cells in Graves' hyperthyroidism and ophthalmopathy. TCRdb reprocessed the multiplex PCR reads via MiXCR and lists one record per CDR3 protein. The table lists 700,000 or so distinct CDR3 sequences, roughly 17% of them singletons. The sample consisted of blood. Receptors were obtained from a man younger than 35 with Graves' hyperthyroidism. Each CDR3 is given with its conserved first and last residue. Each record gives: J gene, CDR3 length, V gene, CDR3 protein.

TRBJ2-1 | 11 | TRBV6-1 | CASSTGDEQFF
TRBJ1-2 | 15 | TRBV5-1 | CASNQDRAIVEGYTF
TRBJ2-1 | 12 | TRBV5-4 | CASRAGVNEQFF
TRBJ2-5 | 15 | TRBV19 | CASSGTSGSGETQYF
TRBJ1-6 | 14 | TRBV9 | CASSVTGPGSPLHF
TRBJ2-2 | 16 | TRBV18 | CASPPGTGGLTGELFF
TRBJ1-1 | 14 | TRBV12-3/TRBV12-4 | CASSPTGGDVEAFF
TRBJ1-2 | 11 | TRBV2 | CASSARVDYTF
TRBJ1-3 | 11 | TRBV10-3 | CATRVGNTIYF
TRBJ2-4 | 15 | TRBV7-9 | CASSQDPGGMNIQYF
TRBJ2-1 | 17 | TRBV6-1 | CASSDKDRALLYNEQFF
TRBJ2-3 | 15 | TRBV7-2 | CASSPRKRNTDTQYF
TRBJ2-1 | 14 | TRBV7-9 | CASSLLSFYNEQFF
TRBJ2-5 | 15 | TRBV6-2/TRBV6-3 | CASSYLAGDKETQYF
TRBJ2-7 | 15 | TRBV28 | CASSRSGTGSYEQYF
TRBJ2-7 | 14 | TRBV11-1 | CASSRTSAPYEQYF
TRBJ2-1 | 16 | TRBV9 | CASRPSGSSSYNEQFF
TRBJ2-1 | 15 | TRBV12-3/TRBV12-4 | CASSQLAGGNNEQFF
TRBJ1-3 | 18 | TRBV25-1 | CASSGYPRGRISGNTIYF
TRBJ2-4 | 16 | TRBV6-5 | CASSYRAGQGLNIQYF